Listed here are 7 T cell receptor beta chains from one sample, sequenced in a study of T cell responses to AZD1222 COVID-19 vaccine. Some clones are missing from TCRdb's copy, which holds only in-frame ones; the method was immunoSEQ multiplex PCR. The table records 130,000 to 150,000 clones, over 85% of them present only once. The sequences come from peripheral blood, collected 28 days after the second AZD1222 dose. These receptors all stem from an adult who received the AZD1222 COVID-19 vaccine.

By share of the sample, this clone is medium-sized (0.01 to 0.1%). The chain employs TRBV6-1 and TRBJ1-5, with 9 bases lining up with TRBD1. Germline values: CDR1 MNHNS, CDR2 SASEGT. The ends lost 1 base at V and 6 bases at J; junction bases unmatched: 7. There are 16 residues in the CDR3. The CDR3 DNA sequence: TGTGCCAGCAGTGAAGGGGCCGGGACAGGGAGTCAGCCCCAGCATTTT. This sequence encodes CASSEGAGTGSQPQHF.

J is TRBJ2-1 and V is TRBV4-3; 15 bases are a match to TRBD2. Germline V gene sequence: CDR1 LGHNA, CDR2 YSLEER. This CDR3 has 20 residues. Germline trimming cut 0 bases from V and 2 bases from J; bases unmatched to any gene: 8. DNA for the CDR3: TGCGCCAGCAGCCAAGATCAGCGGGGACTAGCGGGAGGACCCTACAATGAGCAGTTCTTC. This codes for CASSQDQRGLAGGPYNEQFF.

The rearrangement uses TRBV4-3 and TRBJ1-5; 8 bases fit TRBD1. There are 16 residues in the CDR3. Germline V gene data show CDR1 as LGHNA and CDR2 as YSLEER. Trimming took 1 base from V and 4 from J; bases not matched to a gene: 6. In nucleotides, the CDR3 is TGCGCCAGCAGCCAAGGGGTGGGGACAGGTAATCAGCCCCAGCATTTT. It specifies CASSQGVGTGNQPQHF.

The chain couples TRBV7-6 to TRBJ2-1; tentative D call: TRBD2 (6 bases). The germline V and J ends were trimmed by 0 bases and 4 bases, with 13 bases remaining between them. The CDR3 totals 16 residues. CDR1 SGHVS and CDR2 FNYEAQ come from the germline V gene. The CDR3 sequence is CASSLAGGGSYNEQFF. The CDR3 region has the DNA TGTGCCAGCAGCTTAGCGGGAGGTGGGTCTTACAATGAGCAGTTCTTC.

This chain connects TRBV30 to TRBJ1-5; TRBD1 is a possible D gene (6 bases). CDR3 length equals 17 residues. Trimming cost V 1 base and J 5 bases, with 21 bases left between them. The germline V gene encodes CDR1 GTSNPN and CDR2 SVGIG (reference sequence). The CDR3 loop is CAWSATVGGQGYQPQHF. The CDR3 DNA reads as TGTGCCTGGAGTGCCACGGTTGGGGGCCAGGGGTATCAGCCCCAGCATTTT.

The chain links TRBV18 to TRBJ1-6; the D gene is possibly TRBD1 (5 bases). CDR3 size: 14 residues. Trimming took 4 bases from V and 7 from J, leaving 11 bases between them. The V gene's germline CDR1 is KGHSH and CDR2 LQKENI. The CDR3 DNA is TGTGCCAGCTCACGACCAGACAGCAATTCACCCCTCCACTTT. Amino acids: CASSRPDSNSPLHF.

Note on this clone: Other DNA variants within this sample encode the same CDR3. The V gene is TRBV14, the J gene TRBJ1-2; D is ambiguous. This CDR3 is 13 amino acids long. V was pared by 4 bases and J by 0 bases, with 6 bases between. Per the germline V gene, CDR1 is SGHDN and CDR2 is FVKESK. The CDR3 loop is CASSPGTNYGYTF. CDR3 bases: TGTGCCAGCAGCCCGGGAACTAACTATGGCTACACCTTC.